This TCR beta chain is from a study of T cell changes during pregnancy in multiple sclerosis. Clones were sequenced by immunoSEQ multiplex PCR, and TCRdb holds only the in-frame ones, with some missing. Of approximately 37,000 clones detected, 75% to 90% appear once; the ten largest clones hold about 1.2%. V lost 4 bases and J 2 bases, leaving 13 bases between the germline ends. Germline CDR1 reads SGHNT; CDR2 reads YYREEE (reference sequence). The CDR3 loop spans 15 amino acids. The sequencing used CD4+ T cells from peripheral blood mononuclear cells, collected in the first trimester of pregnancy. The sequence was obtained from a female donor with multiple sclerosis, enrolled in a pregnancy study. This sequence joins TRBV5-4 and TRBJ2-1, with a tentative D call TRBD2 (6 bases). The CDR3 reads CASSRSGFPYNEQFF. CDR3 DNA: TGTGCCAGCAGCCGGAGCGGGTTCCCCTACAATGAGCAGTTCTTC.